Below are 23 T cell receptor beta chains sequenced from a single sample in a study of beta chain features in type 1 diabetes. Findings of the study overall: TCRB CDR3s from Type 1 diabetes patients were moderately but significantly shorter in all four CD4+ subsets.

The isolated RNA, all of it, was reverse transcribed, so expressed TCRB transcripts were what got sequenced. Data came from immunoSEQ multiplex PCR; TCRdb stores just in-frame clones and leaves some out. The table records about 240,000 clones, approximately 13% of them present only once. These receptors' antigens are unknown. The sequenced sample was naive CD4+ T cells from blood. Receptors were obtained from a man under 40 with type 1 diabetes.

V is TRBV4-1 and J is TRBJ2-7; TRBD1 matches at 7 bases. V trimming: 1 base; J trimming: 3 bases; junction bases outside the gene matches: 9. CDR1 is MGHRA, CDR2 YSYEKL, per germline. The CDR3 extends over 16 amino acids. The chain's CDR3 is CASSQGRQGANYEQYF. In DNA form, the CDR3 reads TGCGCCAGCAGCCAAGGAAGACAGGGTGCGAACTACGAGCAGTACTTC.

Notes on this clone: The CDR3 does not end in the conserved phenylalanine or tryptophan, so this is likely a read error. The DNA is left out, because the CDR3 cannot be placed on it with certainty; the CDR3 is given as TCRdb lists it. The chain couples TRBV19 to TRBJ1-2; the table's D gene call, TRBD1, was not cross checked with the DNA. The CDR3 length is 8 residues, termini included. From germline, CDR1 is LNHDA and CDR2 SQIVND (reference sequence). CDR3 protein: CARGRDRV.

The V gene is TRBV6-5, the J gene TRBJ2-7, with D possibly TRBD2 on 5 matching bases. CDR3 length: 16 residues. V lost 4 bases and J lost 7, with 23 bases in between. Germline lookup yields CDR1 MNHEY and CDR2 SVGAGI. Written as DNA, the CDR3 is TGTGCCAGCAGTTCCCTGGGCGCCGACCGCTGGGAGGAGCAGTACTTC. Translating gives CASSSLGADRWEEQYF.

This clone was seen only a few times. The chain couples TRBV13 to TRBJ1-1, with 7 positions matching TRBD1. Germline CDR1 reads PRHDT; CDR2 reads FYEKMQ (reference sequence). This CDR3 is 16 amino acids long. The V gene end was trimmed by 5 bases and the J gene end by 0 bases; junction bases not matched to a gene: 9. The CDR3 here is CASSPTPDRVNTEAFF. As DNA, the CDR3 is TGTGCCAGCAGCCCTACCCCCGACAGGGTGAACACTGAAGCTTTCTTT.

The chain has TRBV28 and TRBJ1-1; TRBD1 is a possible D gene (6 bases). CDR1 and CDR2 from the germline V gene are MDHEN and SYDVKM. The CDR3 is made up of 15 amino acids. Trimming stripped 2 bases from V and 4 bases from J, with 14 bases between. The CDR3 here is CASSLGGALSTEAFF. The CDR3 DNA reads TGTGCCAGCAGTTTAGGGGGGGCTTTAAGCACTGAAGCTTTCTTT.

V gene TRBV5-4 combines with J gene TRBJ1-2; D is unclear. The CDR3 is made up of 15 amino acids. Trimming left V 6 bases short and J 0 bases short, with 15 bases between. The V gene's germline CDR1 is SGHNT and CDR2 YYREEE (reference sequence). CDR3 loop: CASTHRDPSNYGYTF. CDR3 nucleotide sequence: TGTGCCAGCACCCACCGGGATCCTTCTAACTATGGCTACACCTTC.

As concerns this clone: Other DNA sequences within the sample encode an identical CDR3. The chain has TRBV7-2 and TRBJ2-1, with D possibly matching TRBD1 (6 bases). Germline-derived CDR1 and CDR2 are SGHTA and FQGNSA. V was pared by 2 bases and J by 5 bases, with 7 bases between. There are 13 residues in the CDR3. CDR3 loop: CASSLNRDNEQFF. For the CDR3, the DNA is TGTGCCAGCAGCTTAAACAGGGACAATGAGCAGTTCTTC.

This chain links TRBV29-1 with TRBJ1-1, with D possibly matching TRBD1 (6 bases). With 2 bases removed from V and 3 bases from J, the gap between germline ends came to 16 bases. Germline V gives CDR1 SQVTM, CDR2 ANQGSEA. CDR3 size: 15 residues. In nucleotides, the CDR3 is TGCAGCGTTGAAACCACAGGGTTCCTGGACACTGAAGCTTTCTTT. Protein sequence: CSVETTGFLDTEAFF.

This chain joins TRBV7-2 and TRBJ1-6; 8 bases agree with TRBD1. The CDR3 totals 18 residues. CDR1 and CDR2 from the germline V gene are SGHTA and FQGNSA. Trimming took 0 bases from V and 4 from J; bases not matched to a gene: 8. The CDR3: CASSLALTGEEYNSPLHF. CDR3 nucleotide sequence: TGTGCCAGCAGCTTAGCCCTGACAGGGGAGGAATATAATTCACCCCTCCACTTT.

V usage is TRBV21-1 and J usage is TRBJ2-7; the D call of TRBD2 is as the table states it, not checked on the DNA. TRBV21-1 is assigned pseudogene status. The CDR3 spans 20 residues. The CDR3 nucleotides read TGTGCCAGCAGCAAAATGTCTCCCCGGACTAGCGAGTGGAAGGCCTACGAGCAGTACTTC. This codes for CASSKMSPRTSEWKAYEQYF.

Turning to this clone: Other DNA sequences in the sample encode the same CDR3. The chain is built from TRBV5-1 and TRBJ1-1; the D is unclear. V was pared by 2 bases and J by 1 base, with 9 bases between. Per the germline V gene, CDR1 is SGHRS and CDR2 is YFSETQ. The CDR3 extends over 14 amino acids. The chain's CDR3 is CASSLSGTNTEAFF. The CDR3 DNA is TGCGCCAGCAGCTTAAGCGGCACGAACACTGAAGCTTTCTTT.

The chain links TRBV7-8 to TRBJ1-3; D remains unclear. This CDR3 contains 16 residues. The V and J ends lost 1 base and 0 bases respectively, with 10 bases between them. Germline V gene data show CDR1 as SGHVS and CDR2 as FQNEAQ. In nucleotides, the CDR3 is TGTGCCAGCAGCTTAGGAGAAGCGGGCTCTGGAAACACCATATATTTT. Protein product: CASSLGEAGSGNTIYF.

This chain uses TRBV15 with TRBJ1-1; D possibly corresponds to TRBD1 (5 bases). The V and J ends lost 5 bases and 4 bases respectively, with 14 bases between them. The CDR3 covers 14 residues. The germline V gene has CDR1 LNHNV and CDR2 YYDKDF (reference sequence). CDR3 DNA sequence: TGTGCCACCAGCCTTGGAGGGGTGAGCACTGAAGCTTTCTTT. Translation gives CATSLGGVSTEAFF.

This sequence joins TRBV6-5 and TRBJ2-7, with D tentatively TRBD2 (6 bases). Trimming took off 8 bases at V and 3 bases at J, with 14 bases between the two ends. The CDR3 runs 13 residues. The germline CDR1 and CDR2 sequences are MNHEY and SVGAGI. The CDR3 protein is CASGEEVFYEQYF. CDR3 coding DNA: TGTGCCAGCGGGGAGGAAGTGTTCTACGAGCAGTACTTC.

This clone was seen a handful of times. The V gene is TRBV18, the J gene TRBJ1-4; possibly TRBD1 for D (6 bases). The germline V gene encodes CDR1 KGHSH and CDR2 LQKENI. This CDR3 has 15 amino acids. V was trimmed by 2 bases and J by 8 bases, leaving 15 bases between them. The chain's CDR3 is CASSPSTQGGEKLFF. In DNA form, the CDR3 reads TGTGCCAGCTCACCATCCACACAGGGTGGAGAAAAACTGTTTTTT. The full variable domain, rest sourced from reference TRBV18 and TRBJ1-4, is NAGVMQNPRHLVRRRGQEARLRCSPMKGHSHVYWYRQLPEEGLKFMVYLQKENIIDESGMPKERFSAEFPKEGPSILRIQQVVRGDSAAYFCASSPSTQGGEKLFFGSGTQLSVL.

The sample holds one count of this clone. V and J are TRBV14 and TRBJ1-1; tentatively, D is TRBD1 (6 bases). Trimming shortened V by 4 bases and J by 1 base, and 13 bases separated the two germline ends. Per germline, CDR1 SGHDN and CDR2 FVKESK. The CDR3 covers 15 residues. The CDR3 here is CASSRLDRGNTEAFF. The DNA of the CDR3 is TGTGCCAGCAGCCGTTTGGACAGAGGGAACACTGAAGCTTTCTTT. The variable domain in full, completed from reference TRBV14 and TRBJ1-1, reads EAGVTQFPSHSVIEKGQTVTLRCDPISGHDNLYWYRRVMGKEIKFLLHFVKESKQDESGMPNNRFLAERTGGTYSTLKVQPAELEDSGVYFCASSRLDRGNTEAFFGQGTRLTVV.

This clone was seen a few times. The chain uses TRBV4-2 and TRBJ2-1; TRBD2 matches at 8 bases. Trimming removed 0 bases from V and 5 bases from J; junction bases left unmatched: 3. CDR3 length: 15 amino acids. Germline CDR1 reads LGHNA; CDR2 reads YNFKEQ. For the CDR3, the DNA is TGTGCCAGCAGCCAAGATAGCGGGGCTAACAATGAGCAGTTCTTC. This translates into CASSQDSGANNEQFF.

This clone has a handful of counts. The chain links TRBV10-3 to TRBJ2-5, with D possibly TRBD2 on 7 matching bases. Germline CDR1 and CDR2: ENHRY and SYGVKD. V lost 6 bases and J 4 bases, leaving 18 bases between the germline ends. The CDR3 is 15 residues long. CDR3 loop: CAISLVGGAGETQYF. CDR3 bases: TGTGCCATCAGCCTCGTGGGGGGGGCAGGAGAGACCCAGTACTTC.

The chain links TRBV5-8 to TRBJ2-2; 7 nucleotides match TRBD1. CDR3 length: 16 amino acids. Germline V gene lookup returns CDR1 SGHTS and CDR2 YDEGEE. With 3 bases clipped from V and 2 bases from J, the junction kept 7 bases outside the gene matches. CDR3 nucleotides: TGTGCCAGCAGCTCGACAGGGCTCCCAAACACCGGGGAGCTGTTTTTT. It codes for CASSSTGLPNTGELFF.

The chain has TRBV18 and TRBJ1-1; 9 positions match TRBD1. This CDR3 spans 18 amino acids. The trim removed 6 bases at V and 0 bases at J, leaving 14 bases unmatched. Germline-derived CDR1 and CDR2 are KGHSH and LQKENI. CDR3 bases: TGTGCCAGCTCGCAGAACCGGGACAGGGCTTTCATGAACACTGAAGCTTTCTTT. Its protein product is CASSQNRDRAFMNTEAFF.

This clone was found a few times. The rearrangement links TRBV15 to TRBJ2-1; 12 nucleotides agree with TRBD2. V was pared by 0 bases and J by 7 bases, with 4 bases of the junction left unmatched. Germline V gives CDR1 LNHNV, CDR2 YYDKDF (reference sequence). This CDR3 has 16 residues. As DNA, the CDR3 is TGTGCCACCAGCAGAGATAGTACTAGCGGGAGGAATGAGCAGTTCTTC. Its translation is CATSRDSTSGRNEQFF.

This clone came up a few times. The junction differs from germline at one of its ends, possibly a read error. The chain recombines TRBV19 with TRBJ2-5; 12 bases fit TRBD2. Germline CDR1 LNHDA, CDR2 SQIVND (reference sequence). CDR3 length: 14 amino acids. The CDR3 protein is CASSTSGGKETQYF. The CDR3, as DNA: TGTGCCAGCAGTACTAGCGGGGGGAAGGAGACCCAGTACTTC.

A few counts support this clone. Without the conserved terminal phenylalanine or tryptophan, this CDR3 likely stems from a read error. The chain joins TRBV29-1 to TRBJ1-1; TRBD1 aligns across 7 bases. CDR3 length: 12 amino acids. V lost 6 bases and J lost 5; bases outside the gene matches: 6. Germline CDR1 and CDR2: SQVTM and ANQGSEA. The chain's CDR3 is CSVATGVTEAFS. CDR3 DNA sequence: TGCAGCGTCGCTACAGGGGTGACTGAAGCTTTCTCT.